This T cell receptor (beta chain) emerged from a study of T cells in narcolepsy. This clone was recorded a few times. Germline CDR1 and CDR2: SGHVS and FQNEAQ. The ends were cut back, 5 bases at V and 4 bases at J, with 9 bases in the middle. The CDR3 covers 13 residues. Sequenced by immunoSEQ multiplex PCR; TCRdb stores in-frame clones only, minus some. The repertoire holds roughly 25,000 clones, 65% to 90% seen once, with about 10% in the top ten. The material sequenced was memory (CD45RA-) CD4+ T cells from blood. The V gene is TRBV7-8, the J gene TRBJ2-1; tentatively, D is TRBD2 (5 bases). The clonotype was recovered from a human donor in good health. CDR3 amino acids: CASSPRGYNEQFF. The DNA for the CDR3 is TGTGCCAGCAGCCCCCGCGGGTACAATGAGCAGTTCTTC.